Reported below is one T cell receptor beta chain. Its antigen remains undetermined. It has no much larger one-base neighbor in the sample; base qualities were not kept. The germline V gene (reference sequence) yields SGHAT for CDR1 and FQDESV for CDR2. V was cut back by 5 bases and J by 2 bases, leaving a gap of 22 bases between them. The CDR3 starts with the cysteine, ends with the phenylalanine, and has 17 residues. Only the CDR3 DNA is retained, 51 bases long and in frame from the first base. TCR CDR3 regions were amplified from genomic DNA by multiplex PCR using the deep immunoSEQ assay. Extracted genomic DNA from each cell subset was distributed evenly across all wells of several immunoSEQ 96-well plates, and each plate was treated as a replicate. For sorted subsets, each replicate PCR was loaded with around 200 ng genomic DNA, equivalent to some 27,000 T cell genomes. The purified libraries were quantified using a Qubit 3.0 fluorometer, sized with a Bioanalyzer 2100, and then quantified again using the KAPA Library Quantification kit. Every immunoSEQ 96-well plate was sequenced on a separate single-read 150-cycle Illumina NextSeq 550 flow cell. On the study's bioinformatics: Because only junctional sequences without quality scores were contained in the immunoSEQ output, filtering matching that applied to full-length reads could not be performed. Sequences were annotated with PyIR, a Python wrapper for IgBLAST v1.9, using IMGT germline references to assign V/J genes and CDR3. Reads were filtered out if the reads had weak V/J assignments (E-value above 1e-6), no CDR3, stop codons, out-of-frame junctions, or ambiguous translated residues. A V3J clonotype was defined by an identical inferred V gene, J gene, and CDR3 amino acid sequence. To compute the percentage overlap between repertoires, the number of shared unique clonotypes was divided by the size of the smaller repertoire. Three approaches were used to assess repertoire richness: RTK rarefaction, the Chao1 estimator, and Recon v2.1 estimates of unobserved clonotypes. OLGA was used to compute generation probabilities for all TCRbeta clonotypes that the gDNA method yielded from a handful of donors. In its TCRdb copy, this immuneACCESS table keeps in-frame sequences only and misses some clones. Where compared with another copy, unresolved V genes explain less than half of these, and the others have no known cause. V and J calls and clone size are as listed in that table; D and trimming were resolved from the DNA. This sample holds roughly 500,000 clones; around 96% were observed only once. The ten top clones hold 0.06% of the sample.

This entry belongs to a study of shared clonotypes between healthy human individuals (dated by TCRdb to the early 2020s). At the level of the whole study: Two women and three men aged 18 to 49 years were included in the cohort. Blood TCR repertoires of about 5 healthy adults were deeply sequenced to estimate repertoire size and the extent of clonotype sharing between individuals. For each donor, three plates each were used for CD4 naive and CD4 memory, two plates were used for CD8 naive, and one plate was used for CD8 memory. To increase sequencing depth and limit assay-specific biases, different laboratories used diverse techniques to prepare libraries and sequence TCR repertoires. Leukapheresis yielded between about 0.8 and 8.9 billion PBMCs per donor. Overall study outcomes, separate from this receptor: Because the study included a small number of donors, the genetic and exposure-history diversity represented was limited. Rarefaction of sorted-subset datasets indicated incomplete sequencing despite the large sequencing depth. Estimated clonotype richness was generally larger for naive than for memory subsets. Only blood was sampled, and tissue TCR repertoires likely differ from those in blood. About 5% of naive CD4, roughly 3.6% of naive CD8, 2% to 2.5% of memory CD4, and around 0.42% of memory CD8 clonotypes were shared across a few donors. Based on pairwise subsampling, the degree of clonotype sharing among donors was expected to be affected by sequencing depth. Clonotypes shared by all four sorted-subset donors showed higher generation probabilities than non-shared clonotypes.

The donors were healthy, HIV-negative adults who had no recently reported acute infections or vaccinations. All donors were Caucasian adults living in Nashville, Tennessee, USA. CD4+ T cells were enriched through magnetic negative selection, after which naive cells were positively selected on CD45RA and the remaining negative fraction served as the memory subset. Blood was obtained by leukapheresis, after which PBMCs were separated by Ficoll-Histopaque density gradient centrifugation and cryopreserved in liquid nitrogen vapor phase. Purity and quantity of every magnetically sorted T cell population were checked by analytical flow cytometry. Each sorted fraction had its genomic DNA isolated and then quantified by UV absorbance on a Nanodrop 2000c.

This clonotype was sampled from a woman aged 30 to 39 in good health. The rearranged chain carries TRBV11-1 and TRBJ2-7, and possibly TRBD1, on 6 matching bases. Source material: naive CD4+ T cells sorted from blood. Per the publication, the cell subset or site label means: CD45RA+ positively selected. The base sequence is TGTGCCAGCAGCCGGGACACGGGCCGGATAATCCCCTACGAGCAGTACTTC. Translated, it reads CASSRDTGRIIPYEQYF. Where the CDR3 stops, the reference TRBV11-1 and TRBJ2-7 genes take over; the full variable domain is EAEVAQSPRYKITEKSQAVAFWCDPISGHATLYWYRQILGQGPELLVQFQDESVVDDSQLPKDRFSAERLKGVDSTLKIQPAELGDSAMYLCASSRDTGRIIPYEQYFGPGTRLTVT.